The 4 T cell receptor beta chains reported below all come from one sample, sequenced in a study of OX40 agonist ivuxolimab in advanced cancers. The library relied on the immunoSEQ multiplex PCR assay. As stored in TCRdb, this immuneACCESS dataset retains in-frame rearrangements with V and J assigned. A fraction of the clones does not appear; measured against another copy, unresolved V genes explain less than half of the discrepancy, and the remainder lacks a known reason. This sample lists around 27,000 clones; approximately 81% were detected once. Under 25% of the sample is held by the ten biggest clonotypes. Sequencing was performed on CD4+ or CD8+ T cells sorted from blood, taken in a trial of the OX40 agonist ivuxolimab. The receptors here all came from an adult with an advanced solid tumor such as melanoma, head and neck, liver or kidney cancer.

The genes are TRBV27 and TRBJ2-7; TRBD1 or TRBD2 may be the D gene (5 bases each). Germline loops: CDR1 MNHEY, CDR2 SMNVEV (reference sequence). Trimming took off 4 bases at V and 7 bases at J, with 11 bases between the two ends. The CDR3 runs to 12 residues. The CDR3 loop reads CASSSGPMEQYF. The CDR3 DNA reads as TGTGCCAGCAGTTCGGGACCGATGGAGCAGTACTTC.

The chain recombines TRBV2 with TRBJ2-7, with 13 bases fitting TRBD2. Per germline, CDR1 SNHLY and CDR2 FYNNEI. V lost 6 bases, J lost 4 bases, and 9 bases stayed unmatched. The CDR3 extends over 16 amino acids. The CDR3 DNA sequence: TGTGCCAGCAGCTTAGCCACTAGCGGGAGGGCTTACGAGCAGTACTTC. The encoded protein is CASSLATSGRAYEQYF.

The CDR3 region has the DNA TGTGCCAGCAGCCACCGGGACAGGGGACCCTACGAGCAGTACTTC. Protein product: CASSHRDRGPYEQYF. The chain employs TRBV5-6 and TRBJ2-7, with 10 bases that match TRBD1. Germline trimming cut 4 bases from V and 2 bases from J; bases unmatched to any gene: 6. The CDR3 covers 15 residues. Per germline, CDR1 SGHDT and CDR2 YYEEEE.

This clone was seen many times. This rearrangement joins TRBV5-6 to TRBJ2-4; either TRBD1 or TRBD2 may supply D (5 bases each). Germline CDR1 SGHDT, CDR2 YYEEEE. The V and J ends lost 6 bases and 0 bases respectively, with 10 bases between them. The CDR3 runs 14 residues. In DNA, the CDR3 is TGTGCCAGCACAGGGACCTTAGCCAAAAACATTCAGTACTTC. Translation gives CASTGTLAKNIQYF.